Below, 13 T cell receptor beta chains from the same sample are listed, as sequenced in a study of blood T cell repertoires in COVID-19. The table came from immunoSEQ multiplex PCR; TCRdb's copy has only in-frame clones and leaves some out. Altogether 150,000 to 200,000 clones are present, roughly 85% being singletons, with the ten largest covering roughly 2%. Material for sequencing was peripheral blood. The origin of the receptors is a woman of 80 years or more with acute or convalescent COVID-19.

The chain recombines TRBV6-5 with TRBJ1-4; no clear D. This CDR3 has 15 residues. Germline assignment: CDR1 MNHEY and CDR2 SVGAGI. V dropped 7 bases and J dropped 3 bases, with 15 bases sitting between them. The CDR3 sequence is CASNRSPGANEKLFF. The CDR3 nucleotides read TGTGCCAGCAATAGGTCCCCCGGAGCTAATGAAAAACTGTTTTTT.

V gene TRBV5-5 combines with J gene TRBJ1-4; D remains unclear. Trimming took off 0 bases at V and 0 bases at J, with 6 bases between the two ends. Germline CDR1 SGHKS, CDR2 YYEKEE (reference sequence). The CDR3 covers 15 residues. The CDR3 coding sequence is TGTGCCAGCAGCTTGGGTATAGCAACTAATGAAAAACTGTTTTTT. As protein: CASSLGIATNEKLFF.

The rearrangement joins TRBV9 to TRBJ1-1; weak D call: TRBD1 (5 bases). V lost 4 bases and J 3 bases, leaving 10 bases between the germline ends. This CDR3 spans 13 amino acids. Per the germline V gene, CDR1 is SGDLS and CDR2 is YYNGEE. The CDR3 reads CASSPRGDTEAFF. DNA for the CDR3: TGTGCCAGCAGCCCGCGGGGGGACACTGAAGCTTTCTTT.

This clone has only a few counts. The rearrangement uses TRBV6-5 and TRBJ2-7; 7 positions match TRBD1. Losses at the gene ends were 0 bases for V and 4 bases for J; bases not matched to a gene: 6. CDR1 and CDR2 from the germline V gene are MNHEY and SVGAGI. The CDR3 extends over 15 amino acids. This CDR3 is CASSYSITGVYEQYF. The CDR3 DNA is TGTGCCAGCAGTTACTCCATCACAGGGGTGTACGAGCAGTACTTC.

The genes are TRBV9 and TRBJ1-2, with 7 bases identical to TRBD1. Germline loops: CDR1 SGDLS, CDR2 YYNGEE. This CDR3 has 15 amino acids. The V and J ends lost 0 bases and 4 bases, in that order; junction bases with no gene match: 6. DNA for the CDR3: TGTGCCAGCAGCGTAGCTCTGACAGGGTCCTATGGCTACACCTTC. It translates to CASSVALTGSYGYTF.

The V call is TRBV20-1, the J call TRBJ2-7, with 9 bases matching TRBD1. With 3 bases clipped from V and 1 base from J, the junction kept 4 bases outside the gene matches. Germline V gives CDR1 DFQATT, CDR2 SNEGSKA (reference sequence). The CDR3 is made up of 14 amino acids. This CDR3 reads CSASGTGPSYEQYF. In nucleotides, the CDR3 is TGCAGTGCTAGTGGGACAGGGCCGTCCTACGAGCAGTACTTC.

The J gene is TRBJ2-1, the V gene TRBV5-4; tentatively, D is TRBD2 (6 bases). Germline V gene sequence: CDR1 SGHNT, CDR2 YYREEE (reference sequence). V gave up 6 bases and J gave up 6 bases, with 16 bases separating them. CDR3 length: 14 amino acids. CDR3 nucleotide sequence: TGTGCCAGCACCCCCCCCACTAGCCTCAATGAGCAGTTCTTC. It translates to CASTPPTSLNEQFF. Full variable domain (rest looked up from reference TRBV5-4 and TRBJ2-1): ETGVTQSPTHLIKTRGQQVTLRCSSQSGHNTVSWYQQALGQGPQFIFQYYREEENGRGNFPPRFSGLQFPNYSSELNVNALELDDSALYLCASTPPTSLNEQFFGPGTRLTVL.

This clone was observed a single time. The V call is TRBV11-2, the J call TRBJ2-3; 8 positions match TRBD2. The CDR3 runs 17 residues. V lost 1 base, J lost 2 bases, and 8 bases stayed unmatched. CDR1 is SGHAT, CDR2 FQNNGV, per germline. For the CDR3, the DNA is TGTGCCAGCAGCTTAGTGACTAGCGCGTCTTACACAGATACGCAGTATTTT. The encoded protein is CASSLVTSASYTDTQYF.

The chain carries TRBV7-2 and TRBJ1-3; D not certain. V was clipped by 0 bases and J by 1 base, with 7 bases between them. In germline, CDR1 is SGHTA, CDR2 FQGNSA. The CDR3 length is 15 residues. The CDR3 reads CASSLATGSGNTIYF. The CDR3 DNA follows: TGTGCCAGCAGCTTAGCGACCGGGTCTGGAAACACCATATATTTT.

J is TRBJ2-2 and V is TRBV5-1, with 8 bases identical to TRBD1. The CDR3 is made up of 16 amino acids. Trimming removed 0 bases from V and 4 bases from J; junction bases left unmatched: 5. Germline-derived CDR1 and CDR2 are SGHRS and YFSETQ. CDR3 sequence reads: CASSLDGQGITGELFF. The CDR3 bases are TGCGCCAGCAGCTTGGATGGACAGGGAATCACCGGGGAGCTGTTTTTT.

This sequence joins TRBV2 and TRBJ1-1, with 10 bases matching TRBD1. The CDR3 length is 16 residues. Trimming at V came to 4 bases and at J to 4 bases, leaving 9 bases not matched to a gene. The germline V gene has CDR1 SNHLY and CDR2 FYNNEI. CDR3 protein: CASSGHKTGGITEAFF. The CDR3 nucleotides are TGTGCCAGCAGTGGTCACAAGACAGGGGGCATCACTGAAGCTTTCTTT.

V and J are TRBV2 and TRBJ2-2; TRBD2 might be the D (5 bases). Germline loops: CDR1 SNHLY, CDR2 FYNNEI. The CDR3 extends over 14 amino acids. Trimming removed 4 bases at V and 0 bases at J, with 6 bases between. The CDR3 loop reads CASSVGTNTGELFF. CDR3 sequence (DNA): TGTGCCAGCAGTGTCGGGACGAACACCGGGGAGCTGTTTTTT.

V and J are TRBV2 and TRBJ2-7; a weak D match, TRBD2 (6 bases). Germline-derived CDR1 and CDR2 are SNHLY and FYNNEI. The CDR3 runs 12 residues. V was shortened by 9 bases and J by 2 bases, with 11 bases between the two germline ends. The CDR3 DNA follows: TGTGCCAGTACGGGACTTGCCTACGAGCAGTACTTC. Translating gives CASTGLAYEQYF.